This T cell receptor beta chain emerged from a study of blood T cell repertoires in COVID-19. Study at large: Sites across the United States, Italy and Spain contributed samples from acute and convalescent COVID-19.

The CDR3 has 16 amino acids. V was shortened by 0 bases and J by 4 bases, with 16 bases between the two germline ends. CDR1 SGHTS and CDR2 YDEGEE come from the germline V gene. In this sample, this clone turned up a few times. Recovery meant two consecutive negative NP/OP PCR tests, professional clearance, or resolved symptoms. Original processing methods: Researchers report that nucleated cell counts were estimated from reference gene primer amplification. The assay was immunoSEQ multiplex PCR, and TCRdb's table has in-frame clones only and misses some. That table furnishes V, J and clone size, whereas the DNA furnished D and trimming. The table lists around 190,000 clones, approximately 84% of them singletons.

Sequencing was done on a sample of PBMCs or T cells enriched from blood (not recorded which). This TCR was sampled from a woman under 40 who had recovered from COVID-19. The chain uses TRBV5-8 and TRBJ1-2; D may be TRBD1 (5 bases). CDR3 residues: CASSLARAGGVYGYTF. The CDR3 DNA follows: TGTGCCAGCAGCTTGGCCCGGGCGGGGGGAGTCTATGGCTACACCTTC.